This TCR beta chain was profiled in a study of blood T cell repertoires in COVID-19 (TCRdb year 2020). Describing the broader study: Collaborator samples came from the United States, Italy and Spain and covered acute and convalescent phases of COVID-19. The prospective study material was composed of cDNA or gDNA derived from T cells, B-cell-depleted T cells, or PBMCs. The dataset comprised deeply sampled blood TCRbeta repertoires from subjects exposed to, actively infected with, or recovered from COVID-19. The repertoires were released in a freely available public database meant as a resource for research on the immune response to SARS-CoV-2. The samples were drawn from the first 160 participants of the ongoing ImmuneRACE study and from under 1,500 subjects provided by 6 global collaborators. The sample metadata nearly always contained a de-identified subject ID, COVID-19 status, age in years and sex. Where available, HLA class I and class II types were obtained from metadata supplied by the sample provider rather than from assay-based typing.

The immunoSEQ Assay, a bias-controlled multiplex PCR, was used to amplify TCRbeta CDR3 regions from genomic DNA. Processing in the source paper ran as follows. The number of nucleated cells in each sample was estimated from the amplification of reference gene primers within the assay. To quantify the absolute abundance of each unique TCRbeta CDR3 rearrangement, sequence reads were collapsed and filtered. For each sample, productive Simpson clonality was calculated as the square root of Simpson's diversity index over productive rearrangements. As stored in TCRdb, this immuneACCESS dataset retains in-frame rearrangements with V and J assigned. A fraction of the clones does not appear; measured against another copy, unresolved V genes explain less than half of the discrepancy, and the remainder lacks a known reason. The DNA gave D and trimming, while V, J and clone size come from that table. The sample profile shows 220,000 or so clones; 80% to 90% of them were found once. 3.5% of the sample lies in the top ten.

Study-wide findings and limitations: How much clinical and demographic metadata was included differed by source and by participant, and the metadata was provided uncurated.

For this clone: There is no known antigen for this receptor. The input lacks base qualities; no much larger clone sits a single base away.

For CDR1 and CDR2, the germline V gene (reference sequence) lists LNHDA and SQIVND. Trimming leaves V shorter by 3 bases and J shorter by 7 bases, with the junction holding 17 bases beyond the gene matches. CDR3 length: 17 amino acids, cysteine to phenylalanine. Just the 51-base CDR3 DNA is kept, in frame starting at base 1. Participants in the prospective study were enrolled through a virtual design, were aged about 18 to 90 years, and lived in roughly 25 United States geographic areas. In the prospective study, cohorts were assigned on the basis of participant-reported clinical history obtained from a screening survey and a study questionnaire. Each participant in the prospective study had whole blood, serum and a nasopharyngeal or oropharyngeal swab collected by mobile phlebotomists. Prospective study participants could optionally give additional blood draws and questionnaires over a roughly 2-month period. Before DNA extraction, prospective study blood samples were shipped either frozen or at room temperature.

Sequences were obtained from PBMCs or T cells enriched from blood (not recorded which). The chain is encoded by TRBV19 joined to TRBJ1-2; 7 central nucleotides agree with TRBD1. The clonotype originates from a woman between 18 and 29 years old in a cohort exposed to, infected with or recovered from COVID-19 (not recorded which). The bases are TGTGCCAGTAGTATCGGCAGCATGGAGGGGACAGCTTCTGGCTACACCTTC. This translates into CASSIGSMEGTASGYTF.